The rows below give T cell receptor beta chains drawn from one sample of a study of T cell responses to AZD1222 COVID-19 vaccine. Sequenced by immunoSEQ multiplex PCR; TCRdb stores in-frame clones only, minus some. The table lists over 50,000 clones, about four fifths of them singletons. This material consisted of peripheral blood, taken 28 days after the second AZD1222 dose. All receptors come from an adult who received the AZD1222 COVID-19 vaccine. CDR3s leave out the opening cysteine and the closing phenylalanine or tryptophan. D genes are given only for firm matches.

j_call: TRBJ2-7; d_call: .; v_call: TRBV12-3/TRBV12-4; cdr3_aa: ASSLGYEQY
j_call: TRBJ2-1; d_call: .; v_call: TRBV18; cdr3_aa: ASSPPYQGLSYNEQF
j_call: TRBJ1-2; d_call: .; v_call: TRBV6-5; cdr3_aa: ASSYRMTDNYGYT
j_call: TRBJ2-7; d_call: .; v_call: TRBV7-9; cdr3_aa: ASSSTGGKDSYEQY
j_call: TRBJ2-5; d_call: TRBD1; v_call: TRBV5-1; cdr3_aa: ASSWGQGLGTQY
j_call: TRBJ2-3; d_call: TRBD2; v_call: TRBV29-1; cdr3_aa: SVVLAGGPEFTDTQY
j_call: TRBJ2-5; d_call: TRBD1; v_call: TRBV9; cdr3_aa: ASSGHRDRVEETQY
j_call: TRBJ2-7; d_call: .; v_call: TRBV6-5; cdr3_aa: ASSYPRAGRSYEQY
j_call: TRBJ2-5; d_call: .; v_call: TRBV28; cdr3_aa: ASSPESQETQY
j_call: TRBJ1-4; d_call: .; v_call: TRBV18; cdr3_aa: ASSPGLNEKLF
j_call: TRBJ1-2; d_call: .; v_call: TRBV4-1; cdr3_aa: ASSSGTRELYGYT
j_call: TRBJ1-1; d_call: .; v_call: TRBV27; cdr3_aa: ASSIQGFGDTEAF
j_call: TRBJ1-6; d_call: .; v_call: TRBV27; cdr3_aa: ASRPSGTADNSPLH
j_call: TRBJ1-2; d_call: .; v_call: TRBV24-1; cdr3_aa: ATSVKAKYGYT
j_call: TRBJ1-1; d_call: .; v_call: TRBV10-3; cdr3_aa: AITKGVDTEAF
j_call: TRBJ1-5; d_call: TRBD1; v_call: TRBV19; cdr3_aa: ASTETGVGHQPQH
j_call: TRBJ1-2; d_call: .; v_call: TRBV28; cdr3_aa: ASSFLTAYGYT
j_call: TRBJ2-3; d_call: .; v_call: TRBV10-3; cdr3_aa: AISEGRLAADTQY
j_call: TRBJ2-6; d_call: TRBD1; v_call: TRBV28; cdr3_aa: AAQQGAAGANVLT
j_call: TRBJ2-7; d_call: .; v_call: TRBV11-2; cdr3_aa: ASSFEGGGPWSEQY
j_call: TRBJ2-7; d_call: .; v_call: TRBV19; cdr3_aa: ASGTGAGSYEQY
j_call: TRBJ2-7; d_call: TRBD2; v_call: TRBV6-2/TRBV6-3; cdr3_aa: ASSPRGGPYEQY
j_call: TRBJ2-3; d_call: .; v_call: TRBV27; cdr3_aa: ASSLFRGTTDTQY
j_call: TRBJ2-3; d_call: .; v_call: TRBV6-5; cdr3_aa: ASSYSPRGKDTQY
j_call: TRBJ1-2; d_call: .; v_call: TRBV14; cdr3_aa: ASSPGTAYGYT
j_call: TRBJ2-7; d_call: TRBD1; v_call: TRBV6-2/TRBV6-3; cdr3_aa: ASSYTLGQGASYEQY